This T cell receptor beta chain was identified during a study of T-cell memory formation after mild COVID-19. General study results and limits: Chiefly within CM and EM were the contracting CD4+ clones; CD8+ ones were within EMRA. Day 15 to 85 contracting clones showed balanced CD4/CD8; later expanders leaned CD4+. The study detected some responding clones in pre-infection memory, suggesting cross-reactive memory joined.

Points on this clonotype: The target antigen is unknown.

From the 5' RACE reads, TCRdb called clonotypes with MiXCR, one entry per CDR3 protein. Here the sample spans hundreds of thousands of distinct CDR3 sequences, about a sixth being singletons. CDR3 length: 12 amino acids. Germline-derived CDR1 and CDR2 are DFQATT and SNEGSKA (reference sequence). The V and J ends lost 7 bases and 0 bases respectively, with 9 bases between them. V and J are TRBV20-1 and TRBJ1-1; no reliable D call. Sequencing used PBMCs or a T cell subset sorted from them (not recorded which). This TCR came from a young man who had mild COVID-19 (a few samples of this study predate the infection). Cell type and time point are not known. Here the CDR3 reads CSGSPMNTEAFF. The DNA of the CDR3 is TGCAGTGGCAGCCCCATGAACACTGAAGCTTTCTTT.